Shown below are 8 T cell receptor beta chains from a single sample sequenced in a study of cytomegalovirus exposure and HLA in healthy donors. The PCR ran on 60 Vbeta and 13 Jbeta primers. Using immunoSEQ multiplex PCR, the repertoire was profiled, and TCRdb retains in-frame clones only, with some absent. The sample contains about 160,000 clones, roughly four fifths of which appear only once. The specimen sequenced was PBMCs. Source of these receptors: a woman aged 45-65 years in good health and CMV-seronegative.

This chain joins TRBV7-2 and TRBJ2-7; 12 bases are a match to TRBD2. The CDR3 totals 15 residues. Germline V CDR1 and CDR2: SGHTA, FQGNSA. Trimming took 3 bases from V and 3 from J; bases not matched to a gene: 3. Here the CDR3 DNA reads TGTGCCAGCAGCTTGAGACTAGCGGGAGTCTACGAGCAGTACTTC. It codes for CASSLRLAGVYEQYF. Full variable domain (remainder filled in from reference TRBV7-2 and TRBJ2-7): GAGVSQSPSNKVTEKGKDVELRCDPISGHTALYWYRQSLGQGLEFLIYFQGNSAPDKSGLPSDRFSAERTGGSVSTLTIQRTQQEDSAVYLCASSLRLAGVYEQYFGPGTRLTVT.

As regards this clone: Other DNA variants within this sample encode the same CDR3. In DNA, the CDR3 is TGTGCCAGCAGCGTCGACAGGGGTAACTATGGCTACACCTTC. Translating it yields CASSVDRGNYGYTF. This chain joins TRBV9 and TRBJ1-2; 8 bases agree with TRBD1. The length of the CDR3 is 14 residues. Losses at the gene ends were 2 bases for V and 1 base for J; bases not matched to a gene: 1. CDR1 is SGDLS and CDR2 is YYNGEE in the germline V gene.

The CDR3 sequence: CASSTDRRSGELFF. The CDR3 DNA reads as TGTGCCAGCTCGACGGATCGGAGGTCCGGGGAGCTGTTTTTT. The chain recombines TRBV18 with TRBJ2-2; perhaps TRBD2 as D (5 bases). This CDR3 comprises 14 residues. The germline CDR1 and CDR2 sequences are KGHSH and LQKENI. Trimming pared 6 bases from V and 6 bases from J, leaving 14 bases between.

The sample holds one count of this clone. The chain combines TRBV6-5 with TRBJ2-5, with D possibly matching TRBD1 (6 bases). The J call is doubtful: the DNA matches TRBJ2-7 better. This CDR3 region has 14 residues. From germline, CDR1 is MNHEY and CDR2 SVGAGI. The CDR3 sequence: CASRFDRNTYEQYF. In DNA, the CDR3 is TGTGCCAGCAGATTCGACAGGAACACCTACGAGCAGTACTTC.

The chain has TRBV7-2 and TRBJ2-5, with D possibly TRBD2 on 6 matching bases. Deletions cut 5 bases from V and 3 bases from J, with 16 bases between. Germline V gives CDR1 SGHTA, CDR2 FQGNSA. This CDR3 comprises 15 residues. In DNA form, the CDR3 reads TGTGCCAGCAGCCCGCGGGGTGGAAAAGAAGAGACCCAGTACTTC. Translated: CASSPRGGKEETQYF.

The chain is built from TRBV5-1 and TRBJ2-7; 8 nucleotides match TRBD2. V lost 2 bases and J lost 3; bases outside the gene matches: 7. There are 15 residues in the CDR3. The V gene's germline CDR1 is SGHRS and CDR2 YFSETQ. The CDR3 spells CASSLSTSGNYEQYF. The DNA of the CDR3 is TGCGCCAGCAGCTTATCCACTAGCGGAAACTACGAGCAGTACTTC.

This chain uses TRBV2 with TRBJ2-3; 10 nucleotides line up with TRBD2. V shed 9 bases and J 11 bases; nucleotides not matched to a gene: 5. This CDR3 has 11 residues. Germline V gene sequence: CDR1 SNHLY, CDR2 FYNNEI. CDR3 nucleotide sequence: TGTGCCAGTACGGTAGCGGGGGGGCAGTATTTT. It translates to CASTVAGGQYF. Supplemented by reference TRBV2 and TRBJ2-3, the full variable domain reads EPEVTQTPSHQVTQMGQEVILRCVPISNHLYFYWYRQILGQKVEFLVSFYNNEISEKSEIFDDQFSVERPDGSNFTLKIRSTKLEDSAMYFCASTVAGGQYFGPGTRLTVL.

This clone showed up just a few times. The chain joins TRBV5-4 to TRBJ1-2; 10 bases are shared with TRBD1. CDR1 is SGHNT and CDR2 is YYREEE in the germline V gene (reference sequence). Trimming took 0 bases from V and 6 from J; bases not matched to a gene: 2. The CDR3 runs 14 residues. CDR3 coding DNA: TGTGCCAGCAGCTTGGGGGACAGGGGACATGGCTACACCTTC. This sequence encodes CASSLGDRGHGYTF.